This is a list of T cell receptor beta chains from one sample in a study of blood T cell repertoires in COVID-19. The repertoire was sequenced with immunoSEQ multiplex PCR; TCRdb's copy has only in-frame clones and lacks some. The repertoire holds more than 250,000 clones, with 80% to 90% as singletons. The sample comprised peripheral blood. These receptors were collected from a man between 18 and 35 years old who had recovered from COVID-19. Each CDR3 is given with its conserved first and last residue.

v_gene: TRBV7-9; j_gene: TRBJ1-5; CDR3aa: CASSLEGSGNQPQHF
v_gene: TRBV2; j_gene: TRBJ2-7; CDR3aa: CASSVRGRSYEQYF
v_gene: TRBV9; j_gene: TRBJ2-1; CDR3aa: CASSPVGGGLYYNEQFF
v_gene: TRBV5-6; j_gene: TRBJ2-1; CDR3aa: CASSLNSGYNEQFF
v_gene: TRBV7-7; j_gene: TRBJ2-2; CDR3aa: CASSQTSGGNTGELFF
v_gene: TRBV6-5; j_gene: TRBJ1-5; CDR3aa: CASRQDYSNQPQHF
v_gene: TRBV7-6; j_gene: TRBJ1-1; CDR3aa: CASSFRTGENTEAFF
v_gene: TRBV19; j_gene: TRBJ1-1; CDR3aa: CASSIRGQGLNTEAFF
v_gene: TRBV18; j_gene: TRBJ2-7; CDR3aa: CASSLSGEQYF
v_gene: TRBV9; j_gene: TRBJ1-1; CDR3aa: CASSARVNTEAFF
v_gene: TRBV3-1/TRBV3-2; j_gene: TRBJ2-5; CDR3aa: CASSQDRDYSGTVETQYF
v_gene: TRBV5-5; j_gene: TRBJ1-2; CDR3aa: CASSQYRDSYGYTF
v_gene: TRBV7-3; j_gene: TRBJ2-1; CDR3aa: CASSLMAGPNNEQFF
v_gene: TRBV29-1; j_gene: TRBJ2-7; CDR3aa: CSVGGQNYEQYF
v_gene: TRBV10-3; j_gene: TRBJ1-1; CDR3aa: CAISERTGLNTEAFF
v_gene: TRBV10-1; j_gene: TRBJ2-7; CDR3aa: CASSESTDGYEQYF
v_gene: TRBV2; j_gene: TRBJ2-2; CDR3aa: CASSVEGTTGELFF
v_gene: TRBV7-3; j_gene: TRBJ2-7; CDR3aa: CASSLASGSYEQYF
v_gene: TRBV25-1; j_gene: TRBJ2-3; CDR3aa: CASREGTGISTDTQYF
v_gene: TRBV11-2; j_gene: TRBJ2-7; CDR3aa: CASSLSNSPGTGWYEQYF
v_gene: TRBV5-1; j_gene: TRBJ2-5; CDR3aa: CASSLGLAGGSGETQYF
v_gene: TRBV6-5; j_gene: TRBJ1-6; CDR3aa: CASSYSNQGGNSPLHF
v_gene: TRBV13; j_gene: TRBJ1-1; CDR3aa: CASSLTGRGRNTEAFF
v_gene: TRBV7-9; j_gene: TRBJ1-4; CDR3aa: CASRQQGAPEKLFF
v_gene: TRBV25-1; j_gene: TRBJ2-1; CDR3aa: CASAIMGANEQFF
v_gene: TRBV7-2; j_gene: TRBJ2-2; CDR3aa: CASSPGTIGTAGTGELFF
v_gene: TRBV9; j_gene: TRBJ2-2; CDR3aa: CASSARTNTGELFF
v_gene: TRBV5-1; j_gene: TRBJ1-4; CDR3aa: CASSLTSGTYNEKLFF
v_gene: TRBV3-1/TRBV3-2; j_gene: TRBJ1-4; CDR3aa: CASSQPAGAFNEKLFF
v_gene: TRBV6-5; j_gene: TRBJ1-2; CDR3aa: CASSTGQGVIYGYTF
v_gene: TRBV7-3; j_gene: TRBJ1-1; CDR3aa: CASSPDRGQAFF